These 10 T cell receptor beta chains were all obtained from the same sample, sequenced in a study of blood T cells in healthy people across ages. Primers used in a second PCR of about 7 to 12 cycles were a sample-barcoded 5' primer and a J-beta primer mix. TCRdb reprocessed the 5' RACE reads via MiXCR and lists one record per CDR3 protein. This table has 730,000 or so distinct CDR3 sequences, around 41% appearing once. The sequenced sample was blood. These receptors all come from a man older than 75 in good health.

This clonotype has a count of ten or more. The rearrangement uses TRBV29-1 and TRBJ2-4; D might be TRBD2 (5 bases). The CDR3 is 15 amino acids. From germline, CDR1 is SQVTM and CDR2 ANQGSEA. V was trimmed by 4 bases and J by 2 bases, leaving 15 bases between them. The CDR3 region has the DNA TGCAGCGTTGCTTCGAGAGGGCTAACCAAAAACATTCAGTACTTC. Encoded protein: CSVASRGLTKNIQYF.

The chain uses TRBV9 and TRBJ2-1; 7 nucleotides agree with TRBD1. The junction had 11 bases not matched to a gene; V was cut back by 4 bases and J by 4 bases. CDR3 length: 16 residues. Germline V CDR1 and CDR2: SGDLS, YYNGEE. CDR3 DNA sequence: TGTGCCAGCAGCCTGTCCTGGGACAGCAGTTACAATGAGCAGTTCTTC. Its translation is CASSLSWDSSYNEQFF.

V and J are TRBV5-6 and TRBJ1-1, with 9 positions matching TRBD1. Per germline, CDR1 SGHDT and CDR2 YYEEEE. The J segment lost 6 bases and the V segment lost 3 bases, leaving 6 bases of the junction unmatched. This CDR3 comprises 14 residues. This CDR3 is CASSYTGGLSEAFF. CDR3 nucleotide sequence: TGTGCCAGCAGCTATACAGGGGGCTTGTCTGAAGCTTTCTTT.

This clonotype has more than one count but fewer than ten. CDR3 in amino acids: CSARGDRGPYEQYF. The DNA of the CDR3 is TGCAGTGCTAGAGGCGACAGGGGGCCCTACGAGCAGTACTTC. V gene TRBV20-1 combines with J gene TRBJ2-7; TRBD1 matches 10 bases. The junction had 2 bases not matched to a gene; V was cut back by 1 base and J by 2 bases. Germline V CDR1 and CDR2: DFQATT, SNEGSKA (reference sequence). This CDR3 has 14 residues.

In this sample, this clonotype turned up a few times. The J gene is TRBJ1-2, the V gene TRBV7-2; 10 bases line up with TRBD1. V shed 1 base and J 8 bases; nucleotides not matched to a gene: 4. CDR1 SGHTA and CDR2 FQGNSA come from the germline V gene. This CDR3 comprises 14 residues. Written as DNA, the CDR3 is TGTGCCAGCAGCTTAGGGGGACAGGGGAGCGGCTACACCTTC. Protein: CASSLGGQGSGYTF.

The J gene is TRBJ2-2, the V gene TRBV20-1; D is uncertain. This CDR3 has 13 residues. Germline values: CDR1 DFQATT, CDR2 SNEGSKA (reference sequence). V lost 2 bases and J lost 0, with 4 bases in between. The CDR3 protein is CSARLANTGELFF. Here the CDR3 DNA reads TGCAGTGCTAGACTAGCGAACACCGGGGAGCTGTTTTTT.

This clonotype was detected only once. The genes are TRBV18 and TRBJ2-3; unclear D gene. The V gene's germline CDR1 is KGHSH and CDR2 LQKENI. Trimming stripped 3 bases from V and 2 bases from J, with 6 bases between. CDR3 length equals 13 residues. CDR3 region: CASSPKFTDTQYF. CDR3 nucleotide sequence: TGTGCCAGCTCACCGAAATTCACAGATACGCAGTATTTT.

Written as DNA, the CDR3 is TGTGCCAGCAGCCAGCAGGGCCCAGATACGCAGTATTTT. Protein: CASSQQGPDTQYF. The chain joins TRBV3-1 to TRBJ2-3, with D perhaps matching TRBD1 (5 bases). CDR3 size: 13 residues. Trimming cost V 3 bases and J 4 bases, with 8 bases left between them. Germline V CDR1 and CDR2: LGHDT, YNNKEL (reference sequence).

This clonotype was counted between two and nine times. The J gene is TRBJ2-1, the V gene TRBV20-1; D gene uncertain. The CDR3 consists of 15 residues. V dropped 0 bases and J dropped 0 bases, with 9 bases sitting between them. Per the germline V gene, CDR1 is DFQATT and CDR2 is SNEGSKA (reference sequence). The CDR3 spells CSARDPPSSYNEQFF. For the CDR3, the DNA is TGCAGTGCTAGAGATCCCCCGAGCTCCTACAATGAGCAGTTCTTC.

The chain is built from TRBV7-8 and TRBJ2-7; 7 bases are shared with TRBD2. The CDR3 covers 15 residues. V dropped 0 bases and J dropped 1; count of bases not matched to a gene: 3. CDR1 SGHVS and CDR2 FQNEAQ come from the germline V gene. The CDR3: CASSLAGGGSYEQYF. CDR3 sequence (DNA): TGTGCCAGCAGCTTAGCCGGGGGAGGGTCCTACGAGCAGTACTTC.